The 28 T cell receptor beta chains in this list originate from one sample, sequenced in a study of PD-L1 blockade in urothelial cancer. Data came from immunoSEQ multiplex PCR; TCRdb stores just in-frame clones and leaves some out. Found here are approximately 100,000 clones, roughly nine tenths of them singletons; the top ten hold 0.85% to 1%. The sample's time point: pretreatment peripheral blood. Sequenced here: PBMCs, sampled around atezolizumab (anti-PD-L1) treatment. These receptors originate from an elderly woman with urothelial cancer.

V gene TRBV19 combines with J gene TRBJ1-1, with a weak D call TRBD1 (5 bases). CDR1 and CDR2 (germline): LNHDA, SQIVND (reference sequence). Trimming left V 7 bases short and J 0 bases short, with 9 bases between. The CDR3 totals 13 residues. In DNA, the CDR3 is TGTGCCAGTAAGGAGGGGATGAACACTGAAGCTTTCTTT. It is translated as CASKEGMNTEAFF.

For the CDR3, the DNA is TGTGCCAGCAGCGACTTCACGACTAAGGGCACTGAAGCTTTCTTT. Translating gives CASSDFTTKGTEAFF. The chain has TRBV5-4 and TRBJ1-1; no firm D call. Germline CDR1 reads SGHNT; CDR2 reads YYREEE (reference sequence). V lost 4 bases and J 4 bases, leaving 17 bases between the germline ends. The CDR3 length is 15 residues.

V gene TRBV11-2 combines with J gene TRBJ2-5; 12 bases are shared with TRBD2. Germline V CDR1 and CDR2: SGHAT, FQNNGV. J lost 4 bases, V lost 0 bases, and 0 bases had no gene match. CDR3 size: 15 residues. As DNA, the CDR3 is TGTGCCAGCAGCTTAGAACTAGCGGGAGGAGAGACCCAGTACTTC. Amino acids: CASSLELAGGETQYF.

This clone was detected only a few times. CDR3 residues: CASSYRGRQPQHF. CDR3 DNA sequence: TGTGCCAGCAGTTACAGGGGGCGTCAGCCCCAGCATTTT. The rearrangement uses TRBV28 and TRBJ1-5; TRBD1 agrees at 9 bases. There are 13 residues in the CDR3. J was trimmed by 6 bases and V by 4 bases; bases with no gene match: 1. CDR1 and CDR2 from the germline V gene are MDHEN and SYDVKM.

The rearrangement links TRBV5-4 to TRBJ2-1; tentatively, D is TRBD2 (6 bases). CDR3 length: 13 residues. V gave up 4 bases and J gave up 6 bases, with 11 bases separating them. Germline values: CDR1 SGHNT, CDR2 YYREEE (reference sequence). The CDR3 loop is CASSLRDSNEQFF. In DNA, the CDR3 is TGTGCCAGCAGCCTCCGGGACTCCAATGAGCAGTTCTTC. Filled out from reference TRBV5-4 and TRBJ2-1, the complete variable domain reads ETGVTQSPTHLIKTRGQQVTLRCSSQSGHNTVSWYQQALGQGPQFIFQYYREEENGRGNFPPRFSGLQFPNYSSELNVNALELDDSALYLCASSLRDSNEQFFGPGTRLTVL.

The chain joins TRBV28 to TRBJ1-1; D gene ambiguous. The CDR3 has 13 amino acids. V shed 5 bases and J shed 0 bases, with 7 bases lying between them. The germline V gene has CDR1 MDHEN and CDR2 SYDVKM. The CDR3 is CASSVALNTEAFF. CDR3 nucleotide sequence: TGTGCCAGCAGTGTAGCACTGAACACTGAAGCTTTCTTT.

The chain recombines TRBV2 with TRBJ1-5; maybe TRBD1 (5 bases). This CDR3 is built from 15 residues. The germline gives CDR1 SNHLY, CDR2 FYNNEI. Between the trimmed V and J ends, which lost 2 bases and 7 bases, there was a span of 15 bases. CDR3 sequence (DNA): TGTGCCAGCAGTGAAACTGCAGGGCCCGGGCAGCCCCAGCATTTT. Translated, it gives CASSETAGPGQPQHF.

CDR3 sequence: CASSSRQEIYGYTF. The CDR3 DNA reads as TGTGCCAGCAGTTCCCGACAGGAGATCTATGGCTACACCTTC. The chain uses TRBV6-6 and TRBJ1-2, with TRBD1 as a possible D gene (6 bases). Per germline, CDR1 MNHNY and CDR2 SVGAGI (reference sequence). V dropped 4 bases and J dropped 4 bases, with 13 bases sitting between them. The CDR3 consists of 14 residues.

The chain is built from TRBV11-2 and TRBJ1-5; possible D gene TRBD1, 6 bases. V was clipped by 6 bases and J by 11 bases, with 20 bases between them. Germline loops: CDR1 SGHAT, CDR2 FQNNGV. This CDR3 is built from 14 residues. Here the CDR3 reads CASSSRGTGGAQHF. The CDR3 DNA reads TGTGCCAGCAGTTCGAGGGGGACGGGGGGGGCCCAGCATTTT.

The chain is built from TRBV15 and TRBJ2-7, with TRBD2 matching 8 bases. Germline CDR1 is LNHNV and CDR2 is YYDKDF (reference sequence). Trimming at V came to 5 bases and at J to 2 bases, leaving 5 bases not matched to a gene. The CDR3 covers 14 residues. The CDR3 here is CATSGGAGAYEQYF. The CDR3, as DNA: TGTGCCACCAGCGGCGGAGCGGGAGCCTACGAGCAGTACTTC.

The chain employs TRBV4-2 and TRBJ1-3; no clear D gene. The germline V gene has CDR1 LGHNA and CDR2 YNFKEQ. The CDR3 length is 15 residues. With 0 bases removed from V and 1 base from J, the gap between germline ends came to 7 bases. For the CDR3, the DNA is TGTGCCAGCAGCCAAGATCTAACTTCTGGAAACACCATATATTTT. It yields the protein CASSQDLTSGNTIYF.

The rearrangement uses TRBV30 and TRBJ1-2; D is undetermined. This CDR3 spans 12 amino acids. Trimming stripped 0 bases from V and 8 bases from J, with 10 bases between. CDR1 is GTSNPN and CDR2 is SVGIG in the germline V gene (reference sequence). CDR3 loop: CAWSVGEGGYTF. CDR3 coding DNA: TGTGCCTGGAGTGTTGGGGAGGGAGGCTACACCTTC.

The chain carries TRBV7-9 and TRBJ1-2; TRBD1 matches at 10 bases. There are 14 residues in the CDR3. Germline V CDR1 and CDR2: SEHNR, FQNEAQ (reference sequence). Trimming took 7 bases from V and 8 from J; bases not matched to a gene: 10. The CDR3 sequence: CASIITGTGVGYTF. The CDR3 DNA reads TGTGCCAGCATAATCACCGGGACAGGGGTCGGCTACACCTTC.

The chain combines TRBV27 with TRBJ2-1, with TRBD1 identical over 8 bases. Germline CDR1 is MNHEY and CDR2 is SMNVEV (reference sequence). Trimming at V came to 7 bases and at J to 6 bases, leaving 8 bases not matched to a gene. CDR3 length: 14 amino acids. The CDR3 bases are TGTGCCAGCACCCCGGACAGGGTGCGCAATGAGCAGTTCTTC. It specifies CASTPDRVRNEQFF.

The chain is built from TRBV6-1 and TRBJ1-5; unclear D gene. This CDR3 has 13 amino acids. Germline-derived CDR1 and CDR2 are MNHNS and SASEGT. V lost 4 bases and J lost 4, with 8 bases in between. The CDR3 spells CASSGRENQPQHF. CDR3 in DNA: TGTGCCAGCAGTGGAAGAGAAAATCAGCCCCAGCATTTT.

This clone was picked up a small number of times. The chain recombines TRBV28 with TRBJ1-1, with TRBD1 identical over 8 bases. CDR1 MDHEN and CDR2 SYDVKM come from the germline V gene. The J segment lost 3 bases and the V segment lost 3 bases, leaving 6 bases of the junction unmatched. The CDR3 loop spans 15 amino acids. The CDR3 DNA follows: TGTGCCAGCAGTTTCCTGACAGGGGCGGACACTGAAGCTTTCTTT. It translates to CASSFLTGADTEAFF.

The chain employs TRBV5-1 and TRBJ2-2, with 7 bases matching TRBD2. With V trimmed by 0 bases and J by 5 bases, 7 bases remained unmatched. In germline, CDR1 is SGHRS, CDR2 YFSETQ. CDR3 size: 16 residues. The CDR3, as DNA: TGCGCCAGCAGCTTGGCGGGGGGAGGAGGAACCGGGGAGCTGTTTTTT. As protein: CASSLAGGGGTGELFF. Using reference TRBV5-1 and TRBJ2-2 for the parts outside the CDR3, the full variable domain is KAGVTQTPRYLIKTRGQQVTLSCSPISGHRSVSWYQQTPGQGLQFLFEYFSETQRNKGNFPGRFSGRQFSNSRSEMNVSTLELGDSALYLCASSLAGGGGTGELFFGEGSRLTVL.

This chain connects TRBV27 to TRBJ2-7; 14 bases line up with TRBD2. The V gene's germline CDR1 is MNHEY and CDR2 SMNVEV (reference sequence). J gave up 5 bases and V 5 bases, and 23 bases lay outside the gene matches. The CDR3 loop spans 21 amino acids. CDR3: CASSPPPPGKGTSGRRDEQYF. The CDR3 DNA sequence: TGTGCCAGCAGTCCACCACCGCCGGGGAAGGGGACTAGCGGGAGAAGGGACGAGCAGTACTTC.

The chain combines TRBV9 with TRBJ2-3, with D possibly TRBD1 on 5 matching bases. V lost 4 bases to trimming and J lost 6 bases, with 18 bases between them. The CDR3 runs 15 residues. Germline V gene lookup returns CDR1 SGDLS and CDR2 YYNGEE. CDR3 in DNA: TGTGCCAGCAGCCTTGGGGCTGGGCTGGTGGATACGCAGTATTTT. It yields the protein CASSLGAGLVDTQYF.

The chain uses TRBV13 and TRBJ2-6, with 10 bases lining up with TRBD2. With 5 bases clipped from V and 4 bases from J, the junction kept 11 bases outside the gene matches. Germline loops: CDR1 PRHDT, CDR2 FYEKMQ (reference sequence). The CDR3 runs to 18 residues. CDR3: CASSPRAGGPGGANVLTF. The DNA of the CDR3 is TGTGCCAGCAGCCCCCGAGCGGGAGGGCCTGGAGGGGCCAACGTCCTGACTTTC.

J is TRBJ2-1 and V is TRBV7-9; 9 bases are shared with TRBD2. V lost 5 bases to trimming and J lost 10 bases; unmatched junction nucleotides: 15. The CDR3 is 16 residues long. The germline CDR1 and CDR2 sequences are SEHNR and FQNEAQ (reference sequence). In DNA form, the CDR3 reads TGTGCCAGCAGCCCGAGAGGGGGACTAGCTACGGAAGAGCAGTTCTTC. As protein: CASSPRGGLATEEQFF.

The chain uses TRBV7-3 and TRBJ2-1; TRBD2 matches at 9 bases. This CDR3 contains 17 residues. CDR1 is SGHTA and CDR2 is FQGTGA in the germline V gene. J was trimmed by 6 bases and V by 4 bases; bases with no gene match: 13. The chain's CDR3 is CASSSGLLAGGVNEQFF. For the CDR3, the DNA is TGTGCCAGCAGCTCCGGGTTACTAGCGGGTGGGGTCAATGAGCAGTTCTTC. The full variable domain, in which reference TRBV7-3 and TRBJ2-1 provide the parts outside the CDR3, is GAGVSQTPSNKVTEKGKYVELRCDPISGHTALYWYRQSLGQGPEFLIYFQGTGAADDSGLPNDRFFAVRPEGSVSTLKIQRTERGDSAVYLCASSSGLLAGGVNEQFFGPGTRLTVL.

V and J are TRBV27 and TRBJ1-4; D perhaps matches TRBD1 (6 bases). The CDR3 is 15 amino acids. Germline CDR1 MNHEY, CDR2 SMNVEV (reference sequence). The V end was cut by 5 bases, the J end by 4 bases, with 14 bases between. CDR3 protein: CASSPPGVINEKLFF. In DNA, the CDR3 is TGTGCCAGCAGTCCCCCAGGGGTCATTAATGAAAAACTGTTTTTT.

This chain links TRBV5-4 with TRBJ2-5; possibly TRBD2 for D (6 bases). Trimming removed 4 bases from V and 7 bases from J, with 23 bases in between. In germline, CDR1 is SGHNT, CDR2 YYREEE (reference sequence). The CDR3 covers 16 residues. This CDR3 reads CASSPSSGLPIGTQYF. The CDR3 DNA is TGTGCCAGCAGCCCATCCTCAGGACTACCTATCGGGACCCAGTACTTC.

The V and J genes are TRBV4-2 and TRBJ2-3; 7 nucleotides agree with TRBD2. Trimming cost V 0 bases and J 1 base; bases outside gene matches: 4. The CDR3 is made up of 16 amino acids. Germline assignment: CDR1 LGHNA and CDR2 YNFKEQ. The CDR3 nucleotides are TGTGCCAGCAGCCAAGATCCGGGAGGTCGCACAGATACGCAGTATTTT. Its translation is CASSQDPGGRTDTQYF.

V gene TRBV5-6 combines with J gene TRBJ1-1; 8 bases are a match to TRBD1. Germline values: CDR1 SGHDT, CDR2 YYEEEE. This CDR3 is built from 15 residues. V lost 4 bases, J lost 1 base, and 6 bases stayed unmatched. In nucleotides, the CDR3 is TGTGCCAGCAGCGGAGACAGGGGTTCGAACACTGAAGCTTTCTTT. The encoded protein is CASSGDRGSNTEAFF. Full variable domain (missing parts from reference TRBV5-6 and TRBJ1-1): DAGVTQSPTHLIKTRGQQVTLRCSPKSGHDTVSWYQQALGQGPQFIFQYYEEEERQRGNFPDRFSGHQFPNYSSELNVNALLLGDSALYLCASSGDRGSNTEAFFGQGTRLTVV.

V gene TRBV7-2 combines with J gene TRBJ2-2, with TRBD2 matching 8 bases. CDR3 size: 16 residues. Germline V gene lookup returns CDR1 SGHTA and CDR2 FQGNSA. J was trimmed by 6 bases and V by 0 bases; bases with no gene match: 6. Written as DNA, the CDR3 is TGTGCCAGCAGCTTAGCGGGACTAGAGACTTCCGGGGAGCTGTTTTTT. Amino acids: CASSLAGLETSGELFF.

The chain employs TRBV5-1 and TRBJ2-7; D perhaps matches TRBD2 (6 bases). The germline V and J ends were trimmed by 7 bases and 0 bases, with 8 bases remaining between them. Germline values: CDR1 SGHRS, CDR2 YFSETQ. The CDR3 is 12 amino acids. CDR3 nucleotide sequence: TGCGCCAGCGGGCGGGACTCCTACGAGCAGTACTTC. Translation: CASGRDSYEQYF.